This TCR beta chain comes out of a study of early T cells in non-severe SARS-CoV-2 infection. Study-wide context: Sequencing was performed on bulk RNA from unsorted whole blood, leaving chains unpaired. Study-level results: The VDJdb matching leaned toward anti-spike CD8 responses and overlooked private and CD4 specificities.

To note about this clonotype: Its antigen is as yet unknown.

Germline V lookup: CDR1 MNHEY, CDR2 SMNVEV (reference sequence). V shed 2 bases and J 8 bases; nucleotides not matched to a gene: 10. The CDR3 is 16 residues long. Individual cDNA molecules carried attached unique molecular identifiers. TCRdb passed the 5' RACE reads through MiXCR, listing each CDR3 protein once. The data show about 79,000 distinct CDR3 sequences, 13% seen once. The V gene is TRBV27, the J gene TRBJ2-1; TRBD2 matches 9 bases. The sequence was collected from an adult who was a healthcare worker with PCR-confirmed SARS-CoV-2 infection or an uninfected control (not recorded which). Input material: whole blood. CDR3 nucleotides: TGTGCCAGCAGTTTAGAGGCGGGGGGGCGAGAAGATGAGCAGTTCTTC. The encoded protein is CASSLEAGGREDEQFF.